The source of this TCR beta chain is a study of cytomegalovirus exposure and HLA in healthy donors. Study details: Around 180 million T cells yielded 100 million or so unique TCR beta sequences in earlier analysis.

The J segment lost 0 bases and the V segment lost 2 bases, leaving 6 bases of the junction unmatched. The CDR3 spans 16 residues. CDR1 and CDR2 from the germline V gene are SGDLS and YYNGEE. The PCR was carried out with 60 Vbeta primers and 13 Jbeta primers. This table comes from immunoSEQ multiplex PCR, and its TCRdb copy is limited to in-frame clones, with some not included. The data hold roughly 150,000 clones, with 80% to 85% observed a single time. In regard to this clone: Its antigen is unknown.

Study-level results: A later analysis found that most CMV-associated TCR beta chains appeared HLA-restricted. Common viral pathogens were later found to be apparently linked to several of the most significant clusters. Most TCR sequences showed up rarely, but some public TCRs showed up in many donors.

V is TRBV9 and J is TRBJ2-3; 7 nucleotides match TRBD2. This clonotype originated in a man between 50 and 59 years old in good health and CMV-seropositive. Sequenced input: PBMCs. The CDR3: CASSVPLADSTDTQYF. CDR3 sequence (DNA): TGTGCCAGCAGCGTCCCTCTAGCGGACAGCACAGATACGCAGTATTTT.